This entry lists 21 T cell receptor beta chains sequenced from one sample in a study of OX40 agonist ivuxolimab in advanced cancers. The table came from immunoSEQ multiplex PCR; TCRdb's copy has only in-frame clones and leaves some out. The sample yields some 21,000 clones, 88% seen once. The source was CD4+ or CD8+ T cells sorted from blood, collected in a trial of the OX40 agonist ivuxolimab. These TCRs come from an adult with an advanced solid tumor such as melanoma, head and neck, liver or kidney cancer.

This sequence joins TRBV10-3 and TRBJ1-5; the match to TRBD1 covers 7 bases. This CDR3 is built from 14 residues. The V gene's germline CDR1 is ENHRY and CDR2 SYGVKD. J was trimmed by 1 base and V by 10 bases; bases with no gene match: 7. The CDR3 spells CATWTGGSNQPQHF. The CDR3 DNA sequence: TGTGCCACATGGACAGGAGGGAGCAATCAGCCCCAGCATTTT.

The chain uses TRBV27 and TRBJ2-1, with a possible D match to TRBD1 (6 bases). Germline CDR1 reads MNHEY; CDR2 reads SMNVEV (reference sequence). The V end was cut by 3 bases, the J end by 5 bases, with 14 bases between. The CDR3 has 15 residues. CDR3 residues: CASSLVDRANNEQFF. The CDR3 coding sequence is TGTGCCAGCAGTTTGGTGGACAGAGCCAACAATGAGCAGTTCTTC.

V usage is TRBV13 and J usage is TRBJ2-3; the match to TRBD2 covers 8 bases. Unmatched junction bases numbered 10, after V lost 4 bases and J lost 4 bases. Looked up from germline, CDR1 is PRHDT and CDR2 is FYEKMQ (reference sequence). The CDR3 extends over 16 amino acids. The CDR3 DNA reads TGTGCCAGCAGCTATCAACTAGCGGCCGGCCCAGATACGCAGTATTTT. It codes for CASSYQLAAGPDTQYF.

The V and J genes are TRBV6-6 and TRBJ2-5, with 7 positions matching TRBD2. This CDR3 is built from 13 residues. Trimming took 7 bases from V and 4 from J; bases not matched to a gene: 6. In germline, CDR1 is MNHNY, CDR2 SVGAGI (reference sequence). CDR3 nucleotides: TGTGCCAGCACTAAGGGGAGGGGAGAGACCCAGTACTTC. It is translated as CASTKGRGETQYF.

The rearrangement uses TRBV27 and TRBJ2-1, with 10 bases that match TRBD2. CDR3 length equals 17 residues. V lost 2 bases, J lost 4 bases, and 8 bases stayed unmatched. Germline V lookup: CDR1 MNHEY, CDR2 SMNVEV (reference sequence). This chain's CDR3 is CASSLLLAGVKYNEQFF. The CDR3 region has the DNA TGTGCCAGCAGTTTACTTCTAGCGGGAGTCAAGTACAATGAGCAGTTCTTC.

In DNA, the CDR3 is TGCAGCGTTATGGGGTGGGGACCTGGAAACACCATATATTTT. Translating it yields CSVMGWGPGNTIYF. V usage is TRBV29-1 and J usage is TRBJ1-3; maybe TRBD1 (5 bases). Germline V gives CDR1 SQVTM, CDR2 ANQGSEA. The V gene lost 5 bases and the J gene lost 2 bases, with 13 bases spanning the gap. There are 14 residues in the CDR3.

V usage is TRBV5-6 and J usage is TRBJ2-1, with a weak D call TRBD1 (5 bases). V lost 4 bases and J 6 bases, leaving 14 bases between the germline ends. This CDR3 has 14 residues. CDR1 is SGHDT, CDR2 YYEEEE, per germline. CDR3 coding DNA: TGTGCCAGCAGCGCCTGGTGGGGCTTCAATGAGCAGTTCTTC. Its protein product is CASSAWWGFNEQFF.

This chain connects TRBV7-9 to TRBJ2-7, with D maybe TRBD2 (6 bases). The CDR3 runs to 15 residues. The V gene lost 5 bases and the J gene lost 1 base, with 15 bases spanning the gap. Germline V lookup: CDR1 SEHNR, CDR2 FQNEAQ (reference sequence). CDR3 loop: CASSPLGGKSYEQYF. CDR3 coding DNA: TGTGCCAGCAGCCCCCTGGGGGGAAAATCCTACGAGCAGTACTTC.

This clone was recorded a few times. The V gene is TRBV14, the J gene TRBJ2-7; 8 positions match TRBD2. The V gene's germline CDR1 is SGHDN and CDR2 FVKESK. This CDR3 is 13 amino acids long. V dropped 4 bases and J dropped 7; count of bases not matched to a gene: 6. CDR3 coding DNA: TGTGCCAGCAGCCCCGGGGGGGCGGGTGAGCAGTACTTC. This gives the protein CASSPGGAGEQYF.

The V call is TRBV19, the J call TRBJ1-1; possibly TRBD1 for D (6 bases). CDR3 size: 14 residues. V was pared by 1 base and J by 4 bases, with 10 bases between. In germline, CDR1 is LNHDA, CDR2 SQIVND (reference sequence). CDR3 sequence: CASSIAGAVTEAFF. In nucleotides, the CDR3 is TGTGCCAGTAGTATAGCAGGGGCGGTCACTGAAGCTTTCTTT.

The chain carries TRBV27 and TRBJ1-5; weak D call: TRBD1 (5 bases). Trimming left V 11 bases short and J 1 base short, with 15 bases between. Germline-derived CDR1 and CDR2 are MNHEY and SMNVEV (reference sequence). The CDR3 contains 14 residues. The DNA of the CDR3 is TGTGCCTCGAACAGGTTGGGGAGCAATCAGCCCCAGCATTTT. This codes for CASNRLGSNQPQHF.

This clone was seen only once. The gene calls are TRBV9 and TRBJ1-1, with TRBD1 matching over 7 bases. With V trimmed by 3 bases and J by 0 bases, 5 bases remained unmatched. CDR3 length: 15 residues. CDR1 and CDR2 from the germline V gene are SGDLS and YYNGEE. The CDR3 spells CASSAHRGMNTEAFF. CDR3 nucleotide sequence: TGTGCCAGCAGCGCCCACAGGGGTATGAACACTGAAGCTTTCTTT.

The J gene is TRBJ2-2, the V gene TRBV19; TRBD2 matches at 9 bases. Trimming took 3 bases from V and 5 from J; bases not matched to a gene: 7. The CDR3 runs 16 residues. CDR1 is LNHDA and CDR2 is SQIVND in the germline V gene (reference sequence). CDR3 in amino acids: CASSMSRLAGTGELFF. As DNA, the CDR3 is TGTGCCAGTAGTATGAGTCGGCTAGCGGGAACCGGGGAGCTGTTTTTT.

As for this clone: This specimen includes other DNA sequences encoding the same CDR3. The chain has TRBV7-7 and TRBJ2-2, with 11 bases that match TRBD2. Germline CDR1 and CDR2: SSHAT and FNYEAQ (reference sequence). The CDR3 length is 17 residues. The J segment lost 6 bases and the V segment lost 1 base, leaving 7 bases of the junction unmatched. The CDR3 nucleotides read TGTGCCAGCAGCTTAGGAGTAGCGGGAGGGCCCGCCGGGGAGCTGTTTTTT. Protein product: CASSLGVAGGPAGELFF.

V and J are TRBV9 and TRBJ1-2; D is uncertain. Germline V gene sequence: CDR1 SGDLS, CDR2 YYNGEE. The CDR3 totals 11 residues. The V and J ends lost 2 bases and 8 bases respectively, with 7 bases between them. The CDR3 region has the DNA TGTGCCAGCAGCGTCCTTGGGGGCTACACCTTC. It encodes CASSVLGGYTF.

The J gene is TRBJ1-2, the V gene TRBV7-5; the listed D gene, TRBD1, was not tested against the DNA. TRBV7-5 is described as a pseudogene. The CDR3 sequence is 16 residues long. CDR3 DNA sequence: TGTGCCAGAAGCCCGCGGACAGGCCAAGCTAACTATGGCTACACCTTC. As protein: CARSPRTGQANYGYTF.

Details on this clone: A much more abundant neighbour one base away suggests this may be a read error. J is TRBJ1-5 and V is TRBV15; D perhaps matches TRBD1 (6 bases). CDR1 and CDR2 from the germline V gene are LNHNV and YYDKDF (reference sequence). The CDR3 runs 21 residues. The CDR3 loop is CATGRDGGPGVRARRNQPQHF. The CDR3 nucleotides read TGTGCCACCGGCAGAGATGGGGGGCCGGGGGTCCGGGCGCGGCGGAATCAGCCCCAGCATTTT.

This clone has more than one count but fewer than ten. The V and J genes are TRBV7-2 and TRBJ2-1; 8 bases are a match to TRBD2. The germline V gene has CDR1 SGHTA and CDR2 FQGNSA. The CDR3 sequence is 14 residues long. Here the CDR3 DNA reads TGTCTGGTTTTGGCGGGAGGCTCCTACAATGAGCAGTTCTTC. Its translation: CLVLAGGSYNEQFF.

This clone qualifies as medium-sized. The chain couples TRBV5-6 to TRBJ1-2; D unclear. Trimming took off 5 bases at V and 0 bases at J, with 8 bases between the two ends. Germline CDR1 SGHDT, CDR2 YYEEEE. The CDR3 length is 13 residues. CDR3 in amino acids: CASSVIANYGYTF. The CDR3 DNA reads TGTGCCAGCAGTGTTATAGCTAACTATGGCTACACCTTC.

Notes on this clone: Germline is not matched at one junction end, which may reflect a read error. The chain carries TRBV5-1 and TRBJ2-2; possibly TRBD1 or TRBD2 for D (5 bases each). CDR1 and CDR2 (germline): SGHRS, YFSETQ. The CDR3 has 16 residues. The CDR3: CASSSQTAQYTGKLFF. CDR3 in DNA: TGCGCCAGCAGCTCCCAGACAGCCCAATACACCGGGAAGCTGTTTTTT.

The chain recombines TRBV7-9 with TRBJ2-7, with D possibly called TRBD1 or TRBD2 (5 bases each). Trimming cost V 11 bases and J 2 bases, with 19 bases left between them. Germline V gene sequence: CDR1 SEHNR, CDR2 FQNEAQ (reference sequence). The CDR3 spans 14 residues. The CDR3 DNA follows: TGTGCCCGAGCTACCTCCAGGGAGACCTACGAGCAGTACTTC. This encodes CARATSRETYEQYF.